These 22 T cell receptor beta chains were sequenced from one sample in a study of blood T cell repertoires in COVID-19. The assay was immunoSEQ multiplex PCR, and TCRdb's table has in-frame clones only and misses some. Here the sample spans some 370,000 clones, around 90% being singletons. Sequenced sample: peripheral blood. The source is a man aged 35 to 55 with acute or convalescent COVID-19.

The chain carries TRBV2 and TRBJ1-1; D is perhaps TRBD1 (5 bases). The germline V and J ends were trimmed by 1 base and 3 bases, with 18 bases remaining between them. CDR1 is SNHLY, CDR2 FYNNEI, per germline. This CDR3 is 17 amino acids long. Here the CDR3 reads CASSEEGLPEGYTEAFF. In DNA form, the CDR3 reads TGTGCCAGCAGTGAAGAGGGGCTCCCGGAGGGGTACACTGAAGCTTTCTTT.

This chain links TRBV5-1 with TRBJ1-1; D possibly corresponds to TRBD1 (5 bases). Germline CDR1 SGHRS, CDR2 YFSETQ. The CDR3 is 15 residues long. Trimming cost V 0 bases and J 4 bases, with 13 bases left between them. The CDR3 is CASSLGQGGSTEAFF. For the CDR3, the DNA is TGCGCCAGCAGCTTGGGGCAGGGAGGTAGCACTGAAGCTTTCTTT. The full variable domain, rest sourced from reference TRBV5-1 and TRBJ1-1, is KAGVTQTPRYLIKTRGQQVTLSCSPISGHRSVSWYQQTPGQGLQFLFEYFSETQRNKGNFPGRFSGRQFSNSRSEMNVSTLELGDSALYLCASSLGQGGSTEAFFGQGTRLTVV.

Remarks on this clone: The junction and the germline gene differ at one end; a read error may be behind it. The identical CDR3 is also encoded by other nucleotide sequences in the sample. The chain couples TRBV19 to TRBJ1-2; D gene unclear. The germline gives CDR1 LNHDA, CDR2 SQIVND (reference sequence). The CDR3 covers 14 residues. CDR3 region: CASSIGRANYGYTF. The CDR3 DNA is TGTGCCAGCAGTATAGGGAGAGCTAACTATGGCTACACCTTC.

The rearrangement links TRBV5-6 to TRBJ2-1, with 9 bases aligning to TRBD2. Germline V lookup: CDR1 SGHDT, CDR2 YYEEEE. The CDR3 sequence is 15 residues long. V was clipped by 2 bases and J by 7 bases; unmatched bases: 7. The CDR3 coding sequence is TGTGCCAGCAGCTTTTGGCTAGCGGGATCAAATGAGCAGTTCTTC. Protein: CASSFWLAGSNEQFF.

The chain recombines TRBV27 with TRBJ2-2; no clear D gene. The CDR3 spans 16 residues. The V end was cut by 1 base, the J end by 5 bases, with 14 bases between. In germline, CDR1 is MNHEY, CDR2 SMNVEV (reference sequence). Written as DNA, the CDR3 is TGTGCCAGCAGTTTATTGTCAAGCTGGTCAACCGGGGAGCTGTTTTTT. This encodes CASSLLSSWSTGELFF.

V gene TRBV7-2 combines with J gene TRBJ1-2, with D unclear. This CDR3 has 14 residues. Trimming removed 1 base from V and 0 bases from J, with 6 bases in between. Germline CDR1 and CDR2: SGHTA and FQGNSA. The CDR3 DNA is TGTGCCAGCAGCTTAGGTTTAGCTAACTATGGCTACACCTTC. It translates to CASSLGLANYGYTF.

This chain uses TRBV28 with TRBJ1-2; no clear D gene. CDR3 size: 14 residues. V shed 2 bases and J shed 1 base, with 8 bases lying between them. The germline V gene encodes CDR1 MDHEN and CDR2 SYDVKM. CDR3 residues: CASSLARNNYGYTF. DNA for the CDR3: TGTGCCAGCAGTTTAGCCAGAAATAACTATGGCTACACCTTC.

The chain combines TRBV27 with TRBJ2-6, with unresolved D. This CDR3 has 15 residues. Germline-derived CDR1 and CDR2 are MNHEY and SMNVEV (reference sequence). Trimming pared 2 bases from V and 0 bases from J, leaving 5 bases between. CDR3 DNA: TGTGCCAGCAGTTTAATGAGCTCTGGGGCCAACGTCCTGACTTTC. Amino acid sequence: CASSLMSSGANVLTF.

The DNA of the CDR3 is TGTGCCAGCCTCTCCGGGACTAGTTCAGATACGCAGTATTTT. It translates to CASLSGTSSDTQYF. The gene calls are TRBV6-6 and TRBJ2-3; 8 nucleotides match TRBD2. The germline gives CDR1 MNHNY, CDR2 SVGAGI (reference sequence). The junction had 8 bases not matched to a gene; V was cut back by 8 bases and J by 4 bases. The CDR3 consists of 14 residues.

This clone was counted only a few times. V is TRBV9 and J is TRBJ2-1; perhaps TRBD1 as D (5 bases). Per germline, CDR1 SGDLS and CDR2 YYNGEE. V was clipped by 0 bases and J by 6 bases, with 10 bases between them. CDR3 size: 14 residues. CDR3 loop: CASSVDQGSNEQFF. The DNA of the CDR3 is TGTGCCAGCAGCGTAGACCAGGGAAGCAATGAGCAGTTCTTC.

The chain employs TRBV5-1 and TRBJ1-6, with 9 bases fitting TRBD1. Germline-derived CDR1 and CDR2 are SGHRS and YFSETQ. V shed 9 bases, J shed 0 bases, and the junction held 10 bases outside the gene matches. The CDR3 runs to 17 residues. As DNA, the CDR3 is TGCGCCACCCCGGGACAGGGATTGAGCTCCTATAATTCACCCCTCCACTTT. Its protein is CATPGQGLSSYNSPLHF.

This sequence joins TRBV19 and TRBJ1-2; 7 bases fit TRBD1. The germline V gene has CDR1 LNHDA and CDR2 SQIVND (reference sequence). The CDR3 runs 13 residues. J lost 7 bases, V lost 5 bases, and 7 bases had no gene match. CDR3 bases: TGTGCCAGTAGTCTACAGGGGCTGGCTGGCTACACCTTC. Its protein product is CASSLQGLAGYTF.

The rearrangement links TRBV19 to TRBJ2-7; the D gene is possibly TRBD2 (5 bases). Between the trimmed V and J ends, which lost 5 bases and 4 bases, there was a span of 6 bases. From germline, CDR1 is LNHDA and CDR2 SQIVND (reference sequence). The CDR3 covers 11 residues. The chain's CDR3 is CASSGSYEQYF. The CDR3 region has the DNA TGTGCCAGTAGTGGGAGTTACGAGCAGTACTTC.

The chain links TRBV6-5 to TRBJ2-1, with TRBD1 identical over 11 bases. Germline CDR1 is MNHEY and CDR2 is SVGAGI. J lost 4 bases, V lost 6 bases, and 5 bases had no gene match. There are 15 residues in the CDR3. The CDR3 sequence is CASSSGTGGYNEQFF. CDR3 DNA: TGTGCCAGCAGCTCGGGGACAGGGGGTTACAATGAGCAGTTCTTC.

The chain is built from TRBV7-2 and TRBJ2-2, with 8 bases matching TRBD1. V dropped 6 bases and J dropped 4; count of bases not matched to a gene: 7. The CDR3 contains 15 residues. Germline CDR1 SGHTA, CDR2 FQGNSA. CDR3 coding DNA: TGTGCCAGCAGGTGGCAGGGGGCGAGCACCGGGGAGCTGTTTTTT. Translating gives CASRWQGASTGELFF.

This rearrangement joins TRBV19 to TRBJ2-7; D is undetermined. The CDR3 covers 14 residues. V gave up 0 bases and J gave up 4 bases, with 10 bases separating them. CDR1 is LNHDA, CDR2 SQIVND, per germline (reference sequence). The CDR3 nucleotides are TGTGCCAGTAGTATAGAGCGTTGGTTTTACGAGCAGTACTTC. Its translation is CASSIERWFYEQYF. Together with reference TRBV19 and TRBJ2-7, the CDR3 gives the full variable domain: DGGITQSPKYLFRKEGQNVTLSCEQNLNHDAMYWYRQDPGQGLRLIYYSQIVNDFQKGDIAEGYSVSREKKESFPLTVTSAQKNPTAFYLCASSIERWFYEQYFGPGTRLTVT.

The rearrangement uses TRBV6-5 and TRBJ2-7; no clear D. V shed 6 bases and J shed 4 bases, with 16 bases lying between them. The CDR3 has 14 residues. Looked up from germline, CDR1 is MNHEY and CDR2 is SVGAGI. CDR3 loop: CASSARHRKYEQYF. In nucleotides, the CDR3 is TGTGCCAGCAGCGCCCGGCACAGAAAGTACGAGCAGTACTTC.

The chain combines TRBV11-2 with TRBJ2-5; a possible D gene is TRBD1 (6 bases). Trimming pared 6 bases from V and 5 bases from J, leaving 13 bases between. The CDR3 loop spans 13 amino acids. Per the germline V gene, CDR1 is SGHAT and CDR2 is FQNNGV. In DNA form, the CDR3 reads TGTGCCAGCAGAAACACAGGGTCGGAGACCCAGTACTTC. Its protein is CASRNTGSETQYF.

The J gene is TRBJ1-2, the V gene TRBV19, with D possibly TRBD1 on 6 matching bases. The V and J ends lost 7 bases and 7 bases respectively, with 16 bases between them. Germline CDR1 is LNHDA and CDR2 is SQIVND (reference sequence). The CDR3 is made up of 13 amino acids. CDR3 DNA sequence: TGTGCCAGTACCACAGACAGGATCTCTGGCTACACCTTC. Protein sequence: CASTTDRISGYTF.

CDR3 bases: TGTGCCAGCAGCCAAGGGCTCGGGGGGGTTGGGCAGCCCCAGCATTTT. It is translated as CASSQGLGGVGQPQHF. V and J are TRBV3-1 (or the pseudogene TRBV3-2) and TRBJ1-5; perhaps TRBD1 as D (5 bases). V was clipped by 1 base and J by 7 bases, with 17 bases between them. CDR1 LGHDT and CDR2 YNNKEL come from the germline V gene (reference sequence). The CDR3 loop spans 16 amino acids.

Only one count was recorded for this clone. This chain connects TRBV11-3 to TRBJ2-5; maybe TRBD2 (6 bases). Germline CDR1 SGHNT, CDR2 YENEEA. The V end lost 1 base, the J end lost 14 bases, and 14 bases lay between the germline ends. CDR3 length: 12 amino acids. CDR3 in DNA: TGTGCCAGCAGCTTAGCGGGAGCCCCCCTCTACTTC. Residues: CASSLAGAPLYF.

The chain employs TRBV2 and TRBJ1-2; D is possibly TRBD1 (5 bases). Germline CDR1 reads SNHLY; CDR2 reads FYNNEI. The V and J ends lost 7 bases and 5 bases respectively, with 17 bases between them. This CDR3 comprises 14 residues. The CDR3 is CASISPGTDYGYTF. CDR3 in DNA: TGTGCCAGCATTAGTCCCGGGACTGATTATGGCTACACCTTC.